What follows are 10 T cell receptor beta chains derived from one specimen sequenced in a study of T-cell reconstitution after alpha-beta-depleted transplantation in children. Preparing the TCRbeta library involved the use of unique molecular identifiers. A single record per CDR3 protein comes from TCRdb applying MiXCR to the PCR reads. The sample comprises 440,000 or so distinct CDR3 sequences, approximately 11% of which are singletons, and approximately 5% rests with the top ten. The sample here was PBMCs from the stem cell graft donor, taken from the stem cell graft. Receptors originate from a human donor who donated a stem cell graft to a child with acute myeloid leukemia.

This clonotype was seen a handful of times. This chain links TRBV11-2 with TRBJ2-5, with 7 bases that match TRBD1. Germline-derived CDR1 and CDR2 are SGHAT and FQNNGV. The CDR3 runs 15 residues. V gave up 3 bases and J gave up 5 bases; unmatched junction bases: 9. The CDR3 here is CASSLGTAFRETQYF. CDR3 DNA sequence: TGTGCCAGCAGCTTGGGGACAGCGTTCAGGGAGACCCAGTACTTC.

The chain joins TRBV4-3 to TRBJ2-1; the match to TRBD2 covers 11 bases. The CDR3 runs to 18 residues. Germline V CDR1 and CDR2: LGHNA, YSLEER. Trimming at V came to 3 bases and at J to 1 base, leaving 8 bases not matched to a gene. The CDR3 is CASSHLGTSGGSYNEQFF. The CDR3 DNA reads as TGCGCCAGCAGCCATTTGGGGACTAGCGGAGGGTCCTACAATGAGCAGTTCTTC.

The rearrangement joins TRBV18 to TRBJ2-3, with D tentatively TRBD2 (5 bases). The V gene's germline CDR1 is KGHSH and CDR2 LQKENI. The CDR3 length is 14 residues. Trimming took 5 bases from V and 6 from J, leaving 15 bases between them. CDR3 region: CASSDSAPGDTQYF. The DNA for the CDR3 is TGTGCCAGCTCAGACTCAGCCCCGGGGGATACGCAGTATTTT. The full variable domain, completed using reference TRBV18 and TRBJ2-3, is NAGVMQNPRHLVRRRGQEARLRCSPMKGHSHVYWYRQLPEEGLKFMVYLQKENIIDESGMPKERFSAEFPKEGPSILRIQQVVRGDSAAYFCASSDSAPGDTQYFGPGTRLTVL.

This clonotype was seen a handful of times. The chain employs TRBV7-2 and TRBJ2-7; either TRBD1 or TRBD2 may supply D (5 bases each). The CDR3 is 15 residues long. The ends were cut back, 3 bases at V and 2 bases at J, with 14 bases in the middle. Germline CDR1 is SGHTA and CDR2 is FQGNSA. The CDR3 protein is CASSFGGVRAYEQYF. As DNA, the CDR3 is TGTGCCAGCAGCTTTGGGGGAGTTAGAGCCTACGAGCAGTACTTC.

This clonotype was found a few times. The chain couples TRBV2 to TRBJ1-1, with 8 bases fitting TRBD1. The V gene end was trimmed by 6 bases and the J gene end by 1 base; junction bases not matched to a gene: 7. The CDR3 is 15 amino acids. Germline-derived CDR1 and CDR2 are SNHLY and FYNNEI. The CDR3 DNA is TGTGCCAGCAGGCTTGATGGGACAGGGAACACTGAAGCTTTCTTT. Its translation is CASRLDGTGNTEAFF.

This clonotype was seen repeatedly, ten times or more. This chain connects TRBV7-3 to TRBJ1-6; D is unresolved. V was cut by 5 bases and J by 9 bases, with 11 bases left in between. CDR1 SGHTA and CDR2 FQGTGA come from the germline V gene. The CDR3 extends over 13 amino acids. As DNA, the CDR3 is TGTGCCAGCAGCCGTGGTGGGAGTTCACCCCTCCACTTT. As protein: CASSRGGSSPLHF.

This clonotype was counted between two and nine times. The chain recombines TRBV20-1 with TRBJ2-7; TRBD2 aligns across 13 bases. Germline V gene data show CDR1 as DFQATT and CDR2 as SNEGSKA (reference sequence). This CDR3 comprises 15 residues. J was trimmed by 2 bases and V by 1 base; bases with no gene match: 2. CDR3: CSARGTSGSTYEQYF. For the CDR3, the DNA is TGCAGTGCTAGAGGGACTAGCGGGAGTACCTACGAGCAGTACTTC.

Ten or more counts support this clonotype. The J gene is TRBJ2-2, the V gene TRBV10-3, with a tentative D call TRBD1 (6 bases). With 0 bases removed from V and 6 bases from J, the gap between germline ends came to 14 bases. Looked up from germline, CDR1 is ENHRY and CDR2 is SYGVKD. The CDR3 is 16 residues long. CDR3 coding DNA: TGTGCCATCAGTGAGTCACAGGGATGGATGGCCGGGGAGCTGTTTTTT. Translated: CAISESQGWMAGELFF.

This chain joins TRBV10-3 and TRBJ2-1; D gene uncertain. V shed 4 bases and J shed 0 bases, with 13 bases lying between them. The germline CDR1 and CDR2 sequences are ENHRY and SYGVKD. This CDR3 comprises 16 residues. The CDR3 loop reads CAISVEQRSSYNEQFF. The CDR3 coding sequence is TGTGCCATCAGTGTGGAGCAAAGGAGCTCCTACAATGAGCAGTTCTTC.

V and J are TRBV7-9 and TRBJ2-1, with 13 bases identical to TRBD2. This CDR3 contains 16 residues. The V gene end was trimmed by 5 bases and the J gene end by 0 bases; junction bases not matched to a gene: 1. CDR1 SEHNR and CDR2 FQNEAQ come from the germline V gene (reference sequence). CDR3 sequence reads: CASSRTSGGSYNEQFF. For the CDR3, the DNA is TGTGCCAGCAGCAGGACTAGCGGGGGCTCCTACAATGAGCAGTTCTTC. The full variable domain, its missing parts supplied by reference TRBV7-9 and TRBJ2-1, is DTGVSQNPRHKITKRGQNVTFRCDPISEHNRLYWYRQTLGQGPEFLTYFQNEAQLEKSRLLSDRFSAERPKGSFSTLEIQRTEQGDSAMYLCASSRTSGGSYNEQFFGPGTRLTVL.